The 28 T cell receptor beta chains listed next were all sequenced from one sample in a study of shared clonotypes between healthy human individuals. The table came from immunoSEQ multiplex PCR; TCRdb's copy has only in-frame clones and leaves some out. Of about 450,000 clones listed, about 80% were seen once; the top ten hold approximately 12%. The sequenced material came from PBMCs. The receptors were gathered from a woman aged 40 to 55 in good health. Some clones in this sample may be carry-over from other donors' samples.

J is TRBJ2-7 and V is TRBV5-1; 10 nucleotides match TRBD2. The CDR3 is 15 amino acids. The germline V gene encodes CDR1 SGHRS and CDR2 YFSETQ. V trimming: 3 bases; J trimming: 1 base; junction bases outside the gene matches: 4. The CDR3: CASSYLAGVSYEQYF. CDR3 bases: TGCGCCAGCAGCTATCTAGCGGGAGTTTCCTACGAGCAGTACTTC.

J is TRBJ2-2 and V is TRBV6-4, with D hard to call. CDR1 and CDR2 (germline): MRHNA, SNTAGT. CDR3 length: 14 residues. Trimming stripped 6 bases from V and 0 bases from J, with 8 bases between. The CDR3 protein is CASRPGTNTGELFF. CDR3 DNA sequence: TGTGCCAGCAGACCTGGAACGAACACCGGGGAGCTGTTTTTT.

This chain connects TRBV2 to TRBJ1-4; D is ambiguous. There are 12 residues in the CDR3. V was cut by 2 bases and J by 8 bases, with 6 bases left in between. The germline gives CDR1 SNHLY, CDR2 FYNNEI. The DNA of the CDR3 is TGTGCCAGCAGTGAAATGGGAGAAAAACTGTTTTTT. It specifies CASSEMGEKLFF.

A note on this clone: Germline is not matched at one junction end, which may reflect a read error. The chain joins TRBV30 to TRBJ1-1; tentative D call: TRBD1 (5 bases). From germline, CDR1 is GTSNPN and CDR2 SVGIG (reference sequence). The CDR3 sequence is 13 residues long. CDR3 in DNA: TGTGCCTGGAGGAGGGGCGCGGGCCCTGAAGCCTTCTTT. Encoded protein: CAWRRGAGPEAFF.

The J gene is TRBJ2-7, the V gene TRBV9; possibly TRBD1 for D (6 bases). The CDR3 runs 14 residues. Between the trimmed V and J ends, which lost 0 bases and 3 bases, there was a span of 10 bases. Germline V gene sequence: CDR1 SGDLS, CDR2 YYNGEE. The CDR3 protein is CASSVGGRGYEQYF. In DNA, the CDR3 is TGTGCCAGCAGCGTAGGGGGCAGGGGCTACGAGCAGTACTTC.

The chain is built from TRBV12-5 and TRBJ1-5; possibly TRBD1 for D (6 bases). Per germline, CDR1 LGHNT and CDR2 FRNRAP. This CDR3 has 16 residues. V was trimmed by 5 bases and J by 1 base, leaving 15 bases between them. The CDR3 DNA follows: TGTGCTAGTGGTCCACGGGGGGGCAGGAGCAATCAGCCCCAGCATTTT. Its translation is CASGPRGGRSNQPQHF.

The CDR3 reads CASKSKRELPWEQYF. The DNA of the CDR3 is TGTGCCAGCAAGTCTAAGAGGGAACTTCCCTGGGAGCAGTACTTC. This rearrangement joins TRBV21-1 to TRBJ2-7; TRBD2 was called by the table and not checked on the DNA. TRBV21-1 is noted as a pseudogene. There are 15 residues in the CDR3.

J is TRBJ1-5 and V is TRBV27; TRBD1 agrees at 7 bases. With V trimmed by 5 bases and J by 6 bases, 4 bases remained unmatched. The CDR3 totals 13 residues. In germline, CDR1 is MNHEY, CDR2 SMNVEV (reference sequence). Here the CDR3 DNA reads TGTGCCAGCAGTAGGTGGACAGGTCAGCCCCAGCATTTT. It specifies CASSRWTGQPQHF.

The chain links TRBV7-8 to TRBJ1-6; possible D gene TRBD1, 5 bases. The germline gives CDR1 SGHVS, CDR2 FQNEAQ. V lost 2 bases, J lost 8 bases, and 13 bases lay in between. The CDR3 loop spans 15 amino acids. CDR3 sequence reads: CASSLQARGDSPLHF. The CDR3 region has the DNA TGTGCCAGCAGCTTACAGGCACGGGGGGATTCACCCCTCCACTTT.

This clone has more than one count but fewer than ten. The V and J genes are TRBV28 and TRBJ2-7, with D possibly being TRBD1 (6 bases). The V gene's germline CDR1 is MDHEN and CDR2 SYDVKM. The CDR3 runs 13 residues. V was trimmed by 6 bases and J by 3 bases, leaving 12 bases between them. The CDR3 DNA sequence: TGTGCCAGCAGGCCGACAGGAAACTACGAGCAGTACTTC. Translated: CASRPTGNYEQYF. The full variable domain, with the rest looked up from reference TRBV28 and TRBJ2-7, is DVKVTQSSRYLVKRTGEKVFLECVQDMDHENMFWYRQDPGLGLRLIYFSYDVKMKEKGDIPEGYSVSREKKERFSLILESASTNQTSMYLCASRPTGNYEQYFGPGTRLTVT.

The chain links TRBV6-6 to TRBJ1-5, with no clear D. This CDR3 has 12 amino acids. V shed 7 bases and J shed 0 bases, with 4 bases lying between them. CDR1 and CDR2 from the germline V gene are MNHNY and SVGAGI (reference sequence). CDR3 DNA: TGTGCCAGCAAGCTTAGCAATCAGCCCCAGCATTTT. As protein: CASKLSNQPQHF.

The V and J genes are TRBV28 and TRBJ2-3, with 9 bases fitting TRBD1. Germline CDR1 is MDHEN and CDR2 is SYDVKM. J lost 5 bases, V lost 5 bases, and 8 bases had no gene match. The CDR3 extends over 15 amino acids. CDR3 region: CASSTRQGGLDTQYF. For the CDR3, the DNA is TGTGCCAGCAGTACCAGACAGGGGGGATTAGATACGCAGTATTTT. Full variable domain (remainder filled in from reference TRBV28 and TRBJ2-3): DVKVTQSSRYLVKRTGEKVFLECVQDMDHENMFWYRQDPGLGLRLIYFSYDVKMKEKGDIPEGYSVSREKKERFSLILESASTNQTSMYLCASSTRQGGLDTQYFGPGTRLTVL.

This clone was counted between two and nine times. The chain links TRBV7-2 to TRBJ2-2; D is perhaps TRBD1 (8 bases). Germline CDR1 reads SGHTA; CDR2 reads FQGNSA. CDR3 length: 16 residues. V shed 2 bases and J shed 6 bases, with 16 bases lying between them. The CDR3 reads CASSLNTGGGAGELFF. CDR3 sequence (DNA): TGTGCCAGCAGCTTAAATACAGGGGGAGGGGCCGGGGAGCTGTTTTTT.

The chain combines TRBV2 with TRBJ1-6; D remains unclear. From germline, CDR1 is SNHLY and CDR2 FYNNEI. Trimming took off 7 bases at V and 0 bases at J, with 10 bases between the two ends. The CDR3 spans 15 residues. DNA of the CDR3: TGTGCCAGCACCCTAGGGAGCTCCTATAATTCACCCCTCCACTTT. Translating gives CASTLGSSYNSPLHF. The whole variable domain, filled in from reference TRBV2 and TRBJ1-6, reads EPEVTQTPSHQVTQMGQEVILRCVPISNHLYFYWYRQILGQKVEFLVSFYNNEISEKSEIFDDQFSVERPDGSNFTLKIRSTKLEDSAMYFCASTLGSSYNSPLHFGNGTRLTVT.

This clone was seen a handful of times. Since a far larger clone is one base different, this is likely a read error. The V call is TRBV4-2, the J call TRBJ2-2, with TRBD2 identical over 8 bases. The CDR3 runs 18 residues. With 2 bases clipped from V and 5 bases from J, the junction kept 13 bases outside the gene matches. Germline CDR1 reads LGHNA; CDR2 reads YNFKEQ. The CDR3, as DNA: TGTGCCAGCAGCCAATTCCCCTCAGCGGGAGCCTCTACCGGGGAGCTGTTTTTT. As protein: CASSQFPSAGASTGELFF.

The chain joins TRBV15 to TRBJ1-4, with 8 positions matching TRBD1. The CDR3 has 16 amino acids. Germline lookup yields CDR1 LNHNV and CDR2 YYDKDF (reference sequence). Unmatched junction bases numbered 5, after V lost 0 bases and J lost 5 bases. CDR3 sequence: CATSRDNNRGNEKLFF. The CDR3 DNA reads TGTGCCACCAGCAGAGATAACAACAGGGGGAATGAAAAACTGTTTTTT.

The chain uses TRBV5-8 and TRBJ1-3, with D hard to call. V was cut by 2 bases and J by 0 bases, with 9 bases left in between. The CDR3 sequence is 15 residues long. Germline values: CDR1 SGHTS, CDR2 YDEGEE. The CDR3 DNA reads as TGTGCCAGCAGCTTCCCAGGAGCCTCTGGAAACACCATATATTTT. This encodes CASSFPGASGNTIYF.

The chain recombines TRBV7-3 with TRBJ2-1, with TRBD2 matching over 8 bases. Losses at the gene ends were 4 bases for V and 6 bases for J; bases not matched to a gene: 8. The CDR3 consists of 15 residues. CDR1 SGHTA and CDR2 FQGTGA come from the germline V gene. The CDR3 coding sequence is TGTGCCAGCAGCTCTCAACCGGGACTAGGCAATGAGCAGTTCTTC. Amino acids: CASSSQPGLGNEQFF.

This chain uses TRBV19 with TRBJ1-1; 8 bases are shared with TRBD1. Losses at the gene ends were 4 bases for V and 7 bases for J; bases not matched to a gene: 8. The CDR3 sequence is 14 residues long. CDR1 and CDR2 from the germline V gene are LNHDA and SQIVND (reference sequence). The CDR3 loop is CASSNRGSQGEAFF. For the CDR3, the DNA is TGTGCCAGTAGTAACAGGGGGTCGCAGGGTGAAGCTTTCTTT.

The chain is built from TRBV7-8 and TRBJ1-5; D ambiguous. The CDR3 has 16 residues. Trimming took off 2 bases at V and 2 bases at J, with 13 bases between the two ends. Looked up from germline, CDR1 is SGHVS and CDR2 is FQNEAQ. CDR3 in DNA: TGTGCCAGCAGCTTATCTGCGGCTGGGGGCAATCAGCCCCAGCATTTT. Translated, it gives CASSLSAAGGNQPQHF.

V gene TRBV19 combines with J gene TRBJ1-1; D gene uncertain. The germline CDR1 and CDR2 sequences are LNHDA and SQIVND (reference sequence). V gave up 2 bases and J gave up 1 base, with 8 bases separating them. The CDR3 is 14 residues long. CDR3 DNA: TGTGCCAGTAGTATAACCAGGTGGAACACTGAAGCTTTCTTT. Its translation is CASSITRWNTEAFF.

V is TRBV7-3 and J is TRBJ1-6; unclear D gene. This CDR3 comprises 13 residues. With 2 bases removed from V and 6 bases from J, the gap between germline ends came to 5 bases. Germline V gene sequence: CDR1 SGHTA, CDR2 FQGTGA. CDR3 in DNA: TGTGCCAGCAGCTTAGTTAGTAATTCACCCCTCCACTTT. Encoded protein: CASSLVSNSPLHF.

A note on this clone: The likely explanation is a read error, given a far larger clone one base away. The chain recombines TRBV6-4 with TRBJ2-1, with D perhaps TRBD1 or TRBD2 (5 bases each). Germline CDR1 and CDR2: MRHNA and SNTAGT. The CDR3 spans 15 residues. CDR3 residues: CDSSEGATEYNEQFF. As DNA, the CDR3 is TGTGACAGCAGTGAGGGAGCGACAGAATACAATGAGCAGTTCTTC.

This chain joins TRBV7-9 and TRBJ2-7, with D unclear. The CDR3 is made up of 15 amino acids. V lost 3 bases and J 0 bases, leaving 12 bases between the germline ends. Germline V gene lookup returns CDR1 SEHNR and CDR2 FQNEAQ (reference sequence). The CDR3 DNA follows: TGTGCCAGCAGCTTGGTGGCTATGAGCTCCTACGAGCAGTACTTC. The encoded protein is CASSLVAMSSYEQYF.

The V and J genes are TRBV18 and TRBJ2-1; no clear D gene. The CDR3 has 15 amino acids. The germline CDR1 and CDR2 sequences are KGHSH and LQKENI. The V and J ends lost 3 bases and 2 bases respectively, with 11 bases between them. The CDR3 loop is CASSPLSGTYNEQFF. The CDR3 nucleotides read TGTGCCAGCTCACCCCTCTCCGGAACCTACAATGAGCAGTTCTTC.

V is TRBV5-8 and J is TRBJ2-3; D unclear. The germline gives CDR1 SGHTS, CDR2 YDEGEE. This CDR3 spans 12 amino acids. The V end was cut by 0 bases, the J end by 5 bases, with 4 bases between. The CDR3, as DNA: TGTGCCAGCAGCTTGGTTCAAGATACGCAGTATTTT. Encoded protein: CASSLVQDTQYF. The complete variable domain, with remaining parts taken from reference TRBV5-8 and TRBJ2-3, reads EAGVTQSPTHLIKTRGQQATLRCSPISGHTSVYWYQQALGLGLQFLLWYDEGEERNRGNFPPRFSGRQFPNYSSELNVNALELEDSALYLCASSLVQDTQYFGPGTRLTVL.

This clone was detected many times. This rearrangement joins TRBV9 to TRBJ2-1; the match to TRBD2 covers 13 bases. Germline-derived CDR1 and CDR2 are SGDLS and YYNGEE. The CDR3 runs 14 residues. Trimming took 4 bases from V and 10 from J; bases not matched to a gene: 5. The CDR3 loop reads CASSPGLAGTEQFF. The CDR3 DNA reads as TGTGCCAGCAGCCCGGGACTAGCGGGAACGGAGCAGTTCTTC.

The rearrangement uses TRBV19 and TRBJ1-5; D is undetermined. V was clipped by 7 bases and J by 2 bases, with 12 bases between them. The CDR3 covers 14 residues. Germline V CDR1 and CDR2: LNHDA, SQIVND (reference sequence). The CDR3 protein is CASTTTGGNQPQHF. Written as DNA, the CDR3 is TGTGCCAGTACCACTACTGGGGGCAATCAGCCCCAGCATTTT.